The T cell receptor beta chain under discussion was sequenced for a study of early T cells in non-severe SARS-CoV-2 infection. General study points: A preference for anti-spike CD8 responses marked VDJdb matching, which missed private and CD4 specificities.

As for this clonotype: The antigen remains undetermined. Given a much more abundant clone one base away, this may be a read error.

The CDR3 has 16 amino acids. Germline CDR1 reads MNHEY; CDR2 reads SVGAGI. Unique molecular identifier tags were affixed to discrete cDNA molecules. TCRdb redid the calling of the 5' RACE reads with MiXCR, one entry per CDR3 protein. The sample consists of 75,000 or so distinct CDR3 sequences, more than 13% of them appearing once. This TCR was sampled from an adult who was a healthcare worker with PCR-confirmed SARS-CoV-2 infection or an uninfected control (not recorded which). The sample was whole blood. The gene calls are TRBV6-5 and TRBJ1-1; D not certain. Written as DNA, the CDR3 is TGTGTCAGCAGTTACTCGGCAGGAGGGAGGAACACTGAAGCTTTCTTT. Its translation is CVSSYSAGGRNTEAFF.